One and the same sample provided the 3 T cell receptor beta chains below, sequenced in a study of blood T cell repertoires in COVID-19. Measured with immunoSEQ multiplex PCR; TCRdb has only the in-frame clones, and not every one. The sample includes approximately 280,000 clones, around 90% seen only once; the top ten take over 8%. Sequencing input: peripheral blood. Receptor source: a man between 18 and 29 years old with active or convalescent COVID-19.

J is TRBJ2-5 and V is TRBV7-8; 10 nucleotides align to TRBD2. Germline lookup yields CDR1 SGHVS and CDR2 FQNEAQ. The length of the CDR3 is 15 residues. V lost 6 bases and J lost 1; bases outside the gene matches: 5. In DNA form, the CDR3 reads TGTGCCAGCAGAAGAGCGGGGGGGATCCAAGAGACCCAGTACTTC. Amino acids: CASRRAGGIQETQYF.

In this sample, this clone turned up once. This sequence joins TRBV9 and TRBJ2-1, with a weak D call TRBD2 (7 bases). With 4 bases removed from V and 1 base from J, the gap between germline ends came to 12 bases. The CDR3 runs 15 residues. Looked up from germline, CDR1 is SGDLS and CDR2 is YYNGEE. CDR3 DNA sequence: TGTGCCAGCAGCCGGGGGGCAGTGTCCTACAATGAGCAGTTCTTC. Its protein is CASSRGAVSYNEQFF.

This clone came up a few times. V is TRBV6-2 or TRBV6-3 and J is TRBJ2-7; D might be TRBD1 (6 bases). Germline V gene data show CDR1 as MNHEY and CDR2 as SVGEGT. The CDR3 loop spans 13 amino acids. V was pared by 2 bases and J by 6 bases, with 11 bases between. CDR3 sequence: CASSYRDNSEQYF. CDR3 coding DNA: TGTGCCAGCAGTTACAGGGACAATTCCGAGCAGTACTTC.